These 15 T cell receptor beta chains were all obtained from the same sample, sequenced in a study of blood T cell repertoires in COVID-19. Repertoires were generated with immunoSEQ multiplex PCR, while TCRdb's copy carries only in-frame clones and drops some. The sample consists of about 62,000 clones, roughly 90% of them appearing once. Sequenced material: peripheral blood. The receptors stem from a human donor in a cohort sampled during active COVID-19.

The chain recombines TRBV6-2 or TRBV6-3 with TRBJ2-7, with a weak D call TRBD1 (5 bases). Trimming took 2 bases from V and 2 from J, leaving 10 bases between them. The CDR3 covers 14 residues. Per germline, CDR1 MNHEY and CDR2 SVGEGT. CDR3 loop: CASSYRQGPYEQYF. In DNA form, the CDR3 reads TGTGCCAGCAGTTACAGGCAGGGCCCCTACGAGCAGTACTTC.

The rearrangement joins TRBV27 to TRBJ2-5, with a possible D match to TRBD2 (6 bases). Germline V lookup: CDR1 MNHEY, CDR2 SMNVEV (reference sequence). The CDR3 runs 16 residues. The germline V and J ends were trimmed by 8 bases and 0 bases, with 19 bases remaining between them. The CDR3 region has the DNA TGTGCCAGCGGCCCTGCGGGACTCAACCACCAAGAGACCCAGTACTTC. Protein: CASGPAGLNHQETQYF.

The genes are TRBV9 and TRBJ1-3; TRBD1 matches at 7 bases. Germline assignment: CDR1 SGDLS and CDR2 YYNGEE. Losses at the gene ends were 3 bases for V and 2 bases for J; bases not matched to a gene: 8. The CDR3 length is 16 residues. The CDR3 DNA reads TGTGCCAGCAGCGCGGACTCAGGGGGAACTGGAAACACCATATATTTT. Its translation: CASSADSGGTGNTIYF.

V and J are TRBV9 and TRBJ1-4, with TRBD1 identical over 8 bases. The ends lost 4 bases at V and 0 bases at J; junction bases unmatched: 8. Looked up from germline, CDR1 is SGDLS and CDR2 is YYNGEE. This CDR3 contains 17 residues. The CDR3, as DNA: TGTGCCAGCAGCTTGACAGGGGCCCGATCAACTAATGAAAAACTGTTTTTT. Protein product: CASSLTGARSTNEKLFF.

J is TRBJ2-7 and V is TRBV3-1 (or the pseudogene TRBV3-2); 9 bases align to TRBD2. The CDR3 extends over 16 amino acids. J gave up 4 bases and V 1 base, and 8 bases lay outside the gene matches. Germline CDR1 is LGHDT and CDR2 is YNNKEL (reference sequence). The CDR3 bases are TGTGCCAGCAGCCAAGGGATGGCGGGGGGGCGTTACGAGCAGTACTTC. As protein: CASSQGMAGGRYEQYF.

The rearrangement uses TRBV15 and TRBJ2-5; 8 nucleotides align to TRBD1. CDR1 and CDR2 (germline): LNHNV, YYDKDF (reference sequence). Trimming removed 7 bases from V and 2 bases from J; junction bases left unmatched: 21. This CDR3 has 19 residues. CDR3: CATNPTLPGGRSGQETQYF. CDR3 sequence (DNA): TGTGCCACCAACCCGACCCTCCCAGGGGGCAGGAGCGGGCAAGAGACCCAGTACTTC.

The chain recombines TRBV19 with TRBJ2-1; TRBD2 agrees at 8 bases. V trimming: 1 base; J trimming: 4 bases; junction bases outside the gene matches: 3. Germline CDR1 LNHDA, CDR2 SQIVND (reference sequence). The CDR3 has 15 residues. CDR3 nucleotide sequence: TGTGCCAGTAGTATAGGCGGGAGGCCTTACAATGAGCAGTTCTTC. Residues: CASSIGGRPYNEQFF.

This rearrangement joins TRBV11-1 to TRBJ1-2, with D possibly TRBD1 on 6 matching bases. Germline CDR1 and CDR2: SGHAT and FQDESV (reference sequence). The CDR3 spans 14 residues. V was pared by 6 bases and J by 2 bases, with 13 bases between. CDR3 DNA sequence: TGTGCCAGCAGTTTGACAAGGGGGAACTATGGCTACACCTTC. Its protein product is CASSLTRGNYGYTF.

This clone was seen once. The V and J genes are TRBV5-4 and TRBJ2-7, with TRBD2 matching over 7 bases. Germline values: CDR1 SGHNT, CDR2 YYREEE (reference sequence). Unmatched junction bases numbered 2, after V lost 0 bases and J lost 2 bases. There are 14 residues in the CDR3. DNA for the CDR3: TGTGCCAGCAGCTTGGCCGCGGGAGCCTACGAGCAGTACTTC. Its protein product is CASSLAAGAYEQYF.

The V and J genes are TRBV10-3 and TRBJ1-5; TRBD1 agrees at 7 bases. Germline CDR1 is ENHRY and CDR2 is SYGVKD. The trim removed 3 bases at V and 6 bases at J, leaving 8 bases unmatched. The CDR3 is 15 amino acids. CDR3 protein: CAISDQRQGRQPQHF. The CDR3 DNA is TGTGCCATCAGTGATCAGAGACAGGGACGTCAGCCCCAGCATTTT.

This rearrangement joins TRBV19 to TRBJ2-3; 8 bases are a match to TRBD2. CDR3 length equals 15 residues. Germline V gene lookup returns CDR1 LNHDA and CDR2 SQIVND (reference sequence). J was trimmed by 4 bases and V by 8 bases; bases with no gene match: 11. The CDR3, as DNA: TGTGCCAGTGAGCGGGGCGGGGGGCCAGCAGATACGCAGTATTTT. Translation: CASERGGGPADTQYF.

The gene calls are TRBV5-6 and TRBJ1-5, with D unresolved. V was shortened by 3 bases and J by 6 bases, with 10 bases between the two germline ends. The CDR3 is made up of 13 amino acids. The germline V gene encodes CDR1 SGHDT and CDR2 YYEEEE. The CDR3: CASSSQYGQPQHF. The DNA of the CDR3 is TGTGCCAGCAGCTCCCAATACGGTCAGCCCCAGCATTTT.

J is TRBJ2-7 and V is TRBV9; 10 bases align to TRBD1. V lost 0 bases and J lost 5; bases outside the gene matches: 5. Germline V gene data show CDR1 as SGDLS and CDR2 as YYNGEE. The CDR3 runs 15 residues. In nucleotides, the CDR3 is TGTGCCAGCAGCGTAGAAGGACAGGGGGGAAACGAGCAGTACTTC. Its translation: CASSVEGQGGNEQYF.

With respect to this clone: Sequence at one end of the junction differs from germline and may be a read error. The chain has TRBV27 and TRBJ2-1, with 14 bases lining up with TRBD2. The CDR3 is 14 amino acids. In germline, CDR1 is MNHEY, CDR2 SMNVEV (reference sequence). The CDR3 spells CASSLSTSGGAGVF. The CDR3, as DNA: TGTGCCAGCAGTTTATCGACTAGCGGGGGGGCCGGGGTCTTC.

This CDR3 reads CASSTQQGRNQPQHF. Written as DNA, the CDR3 is TGTGCCAGCAGTACCCAGCAGGGCCGCAATCAGCCCCAGCATTTT. This chain links TRBV6-5 with TRBJ1-5, with a tentative D call TRBD1 (5 bases). Germline loops: CDR1 MNHEY, CDR2 SVGAGI. The CDR3 is 15 amino acids. V was trimmed by 5 bases and J by 2 bases, leaving 13 bases between them.